This T cell receptor beta chain was documented in a study of tumor and adjacent non-tumor tissue in lung cancer. Study-wide context: Patients were aged 31 to 76, ten or so men and about five women, stage I to III. Findings of the study overall: Shorter survival was associated with higher TCR diversity in tumors.

The library came from three nested PCR rounds adapted from ARM-PCR protocols. One entry per CDR3 protein results from TCRdb running MiXCR on the multiplex PCR reads. The data contain 100,000 to 150,000 distinct CDR3 sequences, roughly 67% of them singletons. The template was RNA from unsorted bulk tissue. A note on this clonotype: Its antigen is as yet unknown. This CDR3 fails to terminate in the conserved phenylalanine or tryptophan, so it likely reflects a read error.

Looked up from germline, CDR1 is SGHNT and CDR2 is YENEEA. The CDR3 runs 13 residues. Specimen: lung tumor tissue. The rearrangement uses TRBV11-3 and TRBJ2-1; D gene uncertain. The sequence came from a man aged 25-45 years with non-small cell lung cancer. The CDR3 nucleotides are TGTGTCAGCAGCCACACACCTGGCAATGAGCAGTTCTTA. Translated: CVSSHTPGNEQFL.